A selection of T cell receptor beta chains follows, all from one sample in a study of beta chain features in type 1 diabetes. Repertoires were generated with immunoSEQ multiplex PCR, while TCRdb's copy carries only in-frame clones and drops some. The data contain more than 550,000 clones, more than 13% of them singletons. Sample: naive CD4+ T cells from blood. Source of these receptors: a man in his late teens or twenties with type 1 diabetes. Both conserved end residues are part of each CDR3. A D gene is named only where the DNA matches it firmly. Some rows mark clone size as missing; the rest say once, few, many or name a class of expanded clone.

TRBJ1-6,TRBV28,11,NA,NA,TGTGCCAGCAGGGAGCGGGGGTCCCTCCACTTT,CASRERGSLHF
TRBJ2-3,TRBV4-1,13,NA,NA,TGCGTCAGCAGCCAAGCAACTCGGGATACGCAGTATTTT,CVSSQATRDTQYF
TRBJ2-2,TRBV7-2,16,NA,NA,TGTGCCAGCATCATCGCCGGGGGGCGTTACACCGGGGAGCTGTTTTTT,CASIIAGGRYTGELFF
TRBJ2-6,TRBV30,12,few,NA,TGTGCCTGGAGTTCTGGGGCCAACGTCCTGACTTTC,CAWSSGANVLTF
TRBJ2-5,TRBV29-1,14,few,NA,TGCAGCGTCCCGATGGGGGTAAGAGTGGAGACCCAGTACTTC,CSVPMGVRVETQYF
TRBJ2-3,TRBV18,15,NA,NA,TGTGCCAGCTCAGGGCCGCCGGTGAGCACAGATACGCAGTATTTT,CASSGPPVSTDTQYF
TRBJ1-1,TRBV4-1,16,few,NA,TGCGCCAGCAGCCAAGTTAGGGCAGGGAGGAACACTGAAGCTTTCTTT,CASSQVRAGRNTEAFF
TRBJ2-1,TRBV11-1,15,NA,NA,TGTGCCAGCACCCCGTATGAAGGGGAGCACAATGAGCAGTTCTTC,CASTPYEGEHNEQFF
TRBJ1-6,TRBV7-2,15,NA,NA,TGTGCCAGCAGTCCCGCGGCGGGGTATAATTCACCCCTCCACTTT,CASSPAAGYNSPLHF
TRBJ1-6,TRBV7-2,17,NA,NA,TGTGCCAGCAGCTTAGAGAGTACAGGGTTCGGGAATTCACCCCTCCACTTT,CASSLESTGFGNSPLHF
TRBJ2-5,TRBV28,17,NA,TRBD2,TGTGCCAGCAGTCATAGTCCCGGGACTAGCTTTTGGGAGACCCAGTACTTC,CASSHSPGTSFWETQYF
TRBJ2-1,TRBV7-2,16,NA,TRBD1,TGTGCCAGCAGCTTACTTAGGACAGGGTCCTACAATGAGCAGTTCTTC,CASSLLRTGSYNEQFF
TRBJ2-1,TRBV11-2,19,NA,TRBD1,TGTGCCAGCAGCGGCCGGACAGGGGTGGACTTCGGCTCCTACAATGAGCAGTTCTTC,CASSGRTGVDFGSYNEQFF
TRBJ2-7,TRBV7-7,15,few,TRBD2,TGTGCTAGCAGCTCCATGGGGGGGTCCTCCTACGAGCAGTACTTC,CASSSMGGSSYEQYF
TRBJ1-2,TRBV19,16,NA,NA,TGTGCCAGTAGTATCGCACCCGGGACGCCCAGGTATGGCTACACCTTC,CASSIAPGTPRYGYTF
TRBJ2-1,TRBV29-1,14,few,TRBD1,TGCAGCGTCGCGACAGGGTCGGGCTACAATGAGCAGTTCTTC,CSVATGSGYNEQFF
TRBJ2-1,TRBV19,15,few,NA,TGTGCCAGTACTCCTACGTACAGGCCATACAATGAGCAGTTCTTC,CASTPTYRPYNEQFF
TRBJ2-2,TRBV10-1,14,once,TRBD2,TGCGCCAGCAGTCTAAGCGGGAGGGACGGGGAGCTGTTTTTT,CASSLSGRDGELFF
TRBJ2-5,TRBV5-1,14,few,TRBD1,TGCGCCAGCAGCTTGAGACAGGGCCAAGAGACCCAGTACTTC,CASSLRQGQETQYF
TRBJ2-3,TRBV18,15,NA,NA,TGTGCCAGCTCACCAGCCCCTGGACACACAGATACGCAGTATTTT,CASSPAPGHTDTQYF
TRBJ2-5,TRBV29-1,14,few,NA,TGCAGCGTGCCGGTGGGGCGGGGTGGAGAGACCCAGTACTTC,CSVPVGRGGETQYF
TRBJ2-3,TRBV29-1,15,few,TRBD1,TGCAGCGCTCCAATATTGACAGGGTCGACAGATACGCAGTATTTT,CSAPILTGSTDTQYF
TRBJ1-3,TRBV6-5,16,NA,NA,TGTGCCAGCAGTTACTCGGACGGCCTCTCTGGAAACACCATATATTTT,CASSYSDGLSGNTIYF
TRBJ2-2,TRBV28,12,few,NA,TGTGCCAGCAGTTTGTACACCGGGGAGCTGTTTTTT,CASSLYTGELFF
TRBJ2-1,TRBV5-4,13,NA,NA,TGTGCCAGCAGCTTACAGTCCTACAATGAGCAGTTCTTC,CASSLQSYNEQFF
TRBJ1-4,TRBV30,12,NA,NA,TGTGCCTGGAGTTTGCTTGAAGAAAAACTGTTTTTT,CAWSLLEEKLFF
TRBJ1-5,TRBV30,13,few,NA,TGTGCCTGGAGTTTTGCTGGCAATCAGCCCCAGCATTTT,CAWSFAGNQPQHF
TRBJ2-2,TRBV19,14,few,NA,TGTGCCAGTAGTATCTACAGTTGGACCGGGGAGCTGTTTTTT,CASSIYSWTGELFF
TRBJ2-7,TRBV7-9,13,NA,TRBD1,TGTGCCAGCAGCTTAGCTCCAGGGGGCGAGCAGTACTTC,CASSLAPGGEQYF
TRBJ2-2,TRBV5-1,16,NA,TRBD2,TGCGCCAGCAGCCCCCGACTAGCGGGTACTACCGGGGAGCTGTTTTTT,CASSPRLAGTTGELFF
TRBJ1-5,TRBV21-1,18,NA,NA,TGTGCCAGCAGCAAAGCGCTTTGGGAGGGGGCCAAGGTTCAGCCCCAGCATTTT,CASSKALWEGAKVQPQHF
TRBJ2-7,TRBV7-9,15,NA,NA,TGTGCCAGCAGCTTTAACAGGGGGGGTACCTACGAGCAGTACTTC,CASSFNRGGTYEQYF
TRBJ2-3,TRBV30,16,few,TRBD2,TGTGCCTGGAGTCGTCTAGCGGGGCCGGGGACAGATACGCAGTATTTT,CAWSRLAGPGTDTQYF
TRBJ2-1,TRBV2,13,few,TRBD1,TGTGCCAGGAACGACAGGGGTACAAATGAGCAGTTCTTC,CARNDRGTNEQFF
TRBJ1-2,TRBV2,15,few,TRBD1,TGTGCCAGCAGCATACCGGGACAGGGGAACTATGGCTACACCTTC,CASSIPGQGNYGYTF
TRBJ1-1,TRBV7-3,13,few,NA,TGTGCCAGCAGCTTAAATGGGAACACTGAAGCTTTCTTT,CASSLNGNTEAFF
TRBJ2-3,TRBV30,15,few,TRBD2,TGTGCCTGCGACTTTAGCGGGGGGGCCACAGATACGCAGTATTTT,CACDFSGGATDTQYF
TRBJ2-1,TRBV23-1,15,many,TRBD2,TGCGCCAGCCGGACTAGCGACTGCTCCTACAATGAGCAGTTCTTC,CASRTSDCSYNEQFF
TRBJ1-2,TRBV20-1,8,few,NA,TGCAGTCCCCAAGGCTACACCTTC,CSPQGYTF
TRBJ2-1,TRBV6-1,17,few,TRBD1,TGTGCCAGCAGTGAAGAGCCCTGGACAGGGACCTACAATGAGCAGTTCTTC,CASSEEPWTGTYNEQFF
TRBJ2-1,TRBV7-2,14,NA,NA,TGTGCCAGCAGCTTAGGAAAGGGGTCAAATGAGCAGTTCTTC,CASSLGKGSNEQFF
TRBJ2-1,TRBV18,13,NA,NA,TGTGCCAGCTCACCATCTGAGGGCAATGAGCAGTTCTTC,CASSPSEGNEQFF
TRBJ2-3,TRBV27,15,NA,NA,TGTGCCAGCAGTTTAAAGTGGGCTGGCACAGATACGCAGTATTTT,CASSLKWAGTDTQYF
TRBJ2-5,TRBV30,15,NA,NA,TGTGCCTGGAGTGCAGGGGGAGGGCCCGGCGAGACCCAGTACTTC,CAWSAGGGPGETQYF
TRBJ1-2,TRBV9,14,NA,NA,TGTGCCAGCAGCGTAGGGGTAGGGGAAAGAGGCTACACCTTC,CASSVGVGERGYTF